Sample share makes the clone carrying this TCR beta chain hyperexpanded. Its antigen remains unknown. This sample was taken from a study of early T cells in non-severe SARS-CoV-2 infection. About the research overall: Chains stayed unpaired after sequencing of bulk RNA from unsorted whole blood. Regarding the study as a whole: VDJdb-based annotation leaned toward anti-spike CD8 responses and missed private and CD4 specificities.

Germline-derived CDR1 and CDR2 are SGHVS and FQNEAQ. This CDR3 contains 13 residues. V dropped 1 base and J dropped 3 bases, with 4 bases sitting between them. Unique molecular identifiers were added to individual cDNA molecules. MiXCR was run by TCRdb on the 5' RACE reads, yielding one entry per CDR3 protein. Of tens of thousands of distinct CDR3 sequences detected, approximately 7.1% appear once; the ten largest clones hold less than 15%. The specimen comprised whole blood, sampled at baseline. This TCR came from an adult who was a healthcare worker with PCR-confirmed SARS-CoV-2 infection or an uninfected control (not recorded which). The V call is TRBV7-8, the J call TRBJ1-5; D is uncertain. Written as DNA, the CDR3 is TGTGCCAGCAGCTTAGGTAACAATCAGCCCCAGCATTTT. It is translated as CASSLGNNQPQHF.